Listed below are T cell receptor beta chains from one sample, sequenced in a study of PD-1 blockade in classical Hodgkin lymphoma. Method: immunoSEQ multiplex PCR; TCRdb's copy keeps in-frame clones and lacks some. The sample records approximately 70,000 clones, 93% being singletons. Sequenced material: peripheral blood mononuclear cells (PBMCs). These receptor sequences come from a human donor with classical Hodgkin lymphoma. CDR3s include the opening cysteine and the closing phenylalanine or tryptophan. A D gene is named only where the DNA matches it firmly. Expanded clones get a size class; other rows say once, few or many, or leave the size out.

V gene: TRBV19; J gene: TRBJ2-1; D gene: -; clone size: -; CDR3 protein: CASTKFDEQFF; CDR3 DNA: TGTGCCAGTACAAAATTTGATGAGCAGTTCTTC
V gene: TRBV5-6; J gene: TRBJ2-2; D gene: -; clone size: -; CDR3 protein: CASSLGKNGELFF; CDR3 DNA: TGTGCCAGCAGCTTGGGGAAGAACGGGGAGCTGTTTTTT
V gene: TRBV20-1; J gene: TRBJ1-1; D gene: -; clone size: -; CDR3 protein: CSARDWGEAFF; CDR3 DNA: TGCAGTGCTAGAGACTGGGGTGAAGCTTTCTTT
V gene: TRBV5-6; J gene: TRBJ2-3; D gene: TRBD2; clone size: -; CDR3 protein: CASSPTLAGISTDTQYF; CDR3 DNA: TGTGCCAGCAGCCCGACACTAGCGGGGATTAGCACAGATACGCAGTATTTT
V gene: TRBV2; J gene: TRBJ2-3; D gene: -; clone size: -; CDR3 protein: CASSKGGWQSKDTQYF; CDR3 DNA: TGTGCCAGCAGTAAGGGGGGGTGGCAGTCGAAGGATACGCAGTATTTT
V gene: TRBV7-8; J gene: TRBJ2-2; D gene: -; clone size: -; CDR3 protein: CASRRAGGELFF; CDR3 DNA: TGTGCCAGCAGGAGAGCGGGTGGGGAGCTGTTTTTT
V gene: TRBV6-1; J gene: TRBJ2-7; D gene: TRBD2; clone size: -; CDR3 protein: CASSELVAGGRYEQYF; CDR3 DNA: TGTGCCAGCAGTGAGTTGGTAGCGGGAGGGAGATACGAGCAGTACTTC
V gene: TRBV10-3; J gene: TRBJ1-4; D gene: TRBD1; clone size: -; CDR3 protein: CAISESGQAGEKLFF; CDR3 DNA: TGTGCCATCAGTGAGTCGGGACAGGCGGGGGAAAAACTGTTTTTT
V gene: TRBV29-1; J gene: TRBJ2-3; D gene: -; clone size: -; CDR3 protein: CSVEGTLTSTDTQYF; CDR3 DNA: TGCAGCGTTGAAGGGACTTTGACTAGCACAGATACGCAGTATTTT
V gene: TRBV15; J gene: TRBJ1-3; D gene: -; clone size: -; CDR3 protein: CATSTAPNFGLGNTIYF; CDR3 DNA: TGTGCCACCAGCACAGCACCAAACTTCGGGCTAGGAAACACCATATATTTT
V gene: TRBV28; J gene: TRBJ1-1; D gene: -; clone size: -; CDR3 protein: CASSLVTMNTEAFF; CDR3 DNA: TGTGCCAGCAGTTTAGTCACGATGAACACTGAAGCTTTCTTT
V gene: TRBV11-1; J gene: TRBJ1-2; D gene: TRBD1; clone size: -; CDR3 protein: CASSPTGAPFYGYTF; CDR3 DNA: TGTGCCAGCAGCCCCACAGGGGCTCCATTCTATGGCTACACCTTC
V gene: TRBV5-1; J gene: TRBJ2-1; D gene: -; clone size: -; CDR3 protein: CASSSPTAMRQFF; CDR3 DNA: TGCGCCAGCAGCTCACCTACAGCTATGAGGCAGTTCTTC
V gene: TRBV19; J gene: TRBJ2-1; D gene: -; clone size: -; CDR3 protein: CASSPDREQFF; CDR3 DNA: TGTGCCAGTAGTCCAGACAGGGAGCAGTTCTTC
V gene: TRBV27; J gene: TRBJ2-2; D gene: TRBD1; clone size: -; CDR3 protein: CASSLEFSGQGANTGELFF; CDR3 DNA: TGTGCCAGCAGTTTAGAATTCTCGGGACAGGGGGCCAACACCGGGGAGCTGTTTTTT
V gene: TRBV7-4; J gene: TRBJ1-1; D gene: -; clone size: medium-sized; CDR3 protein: CEGPSLPNTEAFF; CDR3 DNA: TGTGAAGGACCCAGTCTTCCGAACACTGAAGCTTTCTTT
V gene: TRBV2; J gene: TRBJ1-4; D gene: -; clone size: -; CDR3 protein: CASSGPRGEKLFF; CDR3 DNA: TGTGCCAGCAGTGGACCCAGGGGAGAAAAACTGTTTTTT
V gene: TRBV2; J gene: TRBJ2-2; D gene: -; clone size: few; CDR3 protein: CASRGQGWGTGELFF; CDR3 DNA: TGTGCCAGCAGAGGGCAGGGGTGGGGGACCGGGGAGCTGTTTTTT